This T cell receptor (beta chain) was identified during a study of blood T cell repertoires in COVID-19. For the study at large: Whether acute or convalescent, the COVID-19 samples came from the United States, Italy and Spain.

The ends were cut back, 7 bases at V and 1 base at J, with 10 bases in the middle. Germline V lookup: CDR1 MNHEY, CDR2 SVGAGI. This CDR3 has 13 amino acids. In the original processing: Scientists estimated how many nucleated cells there were by amplifying reference gene primers. Only in-frame clones appear in the TCRdb table, and some are missing; sequencing was by immunoSEQ multiplex PCR. V, J and clone size were drawn from that table, and D and trimming were deduced from the DNA. There are over 150,000 clones in the sample; approximately 86% occur only once, and around 2.5% lies in the top ten. The specimen was peripheral blood. V usage is TRBV6-5 and J usage is TRBJ1-1, with D unresolved. This TCR was sampled from a woman aged 80 or older with COVID-19, enrolled during active disease. The CDR3: CASTMFPNTEAFF. The DNA for the CDR3 is TGTGCCAGCACAATGTTCCCGAACACTGAAGCTTTCTTT.